This TCR beta chain was observed in a study of cytomegalovirus exposure and HLA in healthy donors. Germline V gene lookup returns CDR1 SGHRS and CDR2 YFSETQ. V lost 4 bases and J lost 1; bases outside the gene matches: 6. This CDR3 is 16 amino acids long. A multiplex PCR was run with 60 Vbeta primers and 13 Jbeta primers. Measured with immunoSEQ multiplex PCR; TCRdb has only the in-frame clones, and not every one. The sample table includes tens of thousands of clones. This chain uses TRBV5-1 with TRBJ2-7; TRBD2 matches 12 bases. Sample: PBMCs. This receptor was taken from a woman in her thirties in good health and CMV-seropositive. The CDR3 reads CASSEGLAGLSYEQYF. CDR3 nucleotides: TGCGCCAGCAGCGAAGGACTAGCGGGGTTATCCTACGAGCAGTACTTC. Based on the CDR3 plus reference TRBV5-1 and TRBJ2-7, the full variable domain is KAGVTQTPRYLIKTRGQQVTLSCSPISGHRSVSWYQQTPGQGLQFLFEYFSETQRNKGNFPGRFSGRQFSNSRSEMNVSTLELGDSALYLCASSEGLAGLSYEQYFGPGTRLTVT.